This T cell receptor beta chain came from a study of technical replicates of blood from a handful of donors. This clone was counted a single time. The V and J ends lost 3 bases and 0 bases respectively, with 8 bases between them. Germline loops: CDR1 MGHDK, CDR2 SYGVNS. The CDR3 runs to 14 residues. Data came from immunoSEQ multiplex PCR; TCRdb stores just in-frame clones and leaves some out. The table has 65,000 to 90,000 clones, 93% seen once. Sequenced sample: T cells isolated from PBMCs. The receptor was derived from a human donor in good health. The chain couples TRBV25-1 to TRBJ1-2; D is ambiguous. The CDR3 loop reads CASSDLTANYGYTF. DNA of the CDR3: TGTGCCAGCAGTGATCTCACAGCTAACTATGGCTACACCTTC.